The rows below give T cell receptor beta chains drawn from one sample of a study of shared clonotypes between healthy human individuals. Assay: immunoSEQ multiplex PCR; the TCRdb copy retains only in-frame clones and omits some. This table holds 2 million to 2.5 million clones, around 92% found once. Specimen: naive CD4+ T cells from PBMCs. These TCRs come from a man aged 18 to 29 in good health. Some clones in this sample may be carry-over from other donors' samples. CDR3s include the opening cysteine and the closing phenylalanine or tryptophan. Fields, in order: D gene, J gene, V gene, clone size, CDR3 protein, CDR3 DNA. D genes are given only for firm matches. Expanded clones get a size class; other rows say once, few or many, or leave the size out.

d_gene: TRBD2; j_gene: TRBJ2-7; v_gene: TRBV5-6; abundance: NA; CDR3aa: CASSLFRREGGYEQYF; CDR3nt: TGTGCCAGCAGCTTGTTCCGGCGGGAGGGTGGCTACGAGCAGTACTTC
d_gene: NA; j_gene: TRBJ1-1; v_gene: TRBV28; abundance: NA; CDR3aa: CASSFNREAFF; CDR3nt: TGTGCCAGCAGTTTTAACAGGGAAGCTTTCTTT
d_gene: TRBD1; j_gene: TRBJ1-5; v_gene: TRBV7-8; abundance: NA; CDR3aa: CASSLGTGNSNQPQHF; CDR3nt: TGTGCCAGCAGCTTAGGGACAGGCAATAGCAATCAGCCCCAGCATTTT
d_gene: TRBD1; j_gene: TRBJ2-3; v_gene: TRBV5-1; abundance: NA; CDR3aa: CASSRGTGAPDTQYF; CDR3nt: TGCGCCAGCAGCCGGGGGACAGGGGCTCCAGATACGCAGTATTTT
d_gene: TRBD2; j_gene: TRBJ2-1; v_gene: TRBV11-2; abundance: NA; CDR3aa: CASSFLGTNRKPGNEQFF; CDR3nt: TGTGCCAGCAGCTTTCTGGGGACTAACCGGAAACCGGGCAATGAGCAGTTCTTC
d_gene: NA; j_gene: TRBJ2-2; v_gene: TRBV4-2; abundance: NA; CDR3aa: CASSQDRSLTIGTGELFF; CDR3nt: TGTGCCAGCAGCCAAGATCGTTCCCTCACCATAGGCACCGGGGAGCTGTTTTTT
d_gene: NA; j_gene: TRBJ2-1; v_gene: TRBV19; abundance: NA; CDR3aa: CASRDYDNEQFF; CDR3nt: TGTGCCAGTAGGGACTACGACAATGAGCAGTTCTTC
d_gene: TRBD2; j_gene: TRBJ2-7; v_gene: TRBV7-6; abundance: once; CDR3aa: CASSAKGIAGNLEQYF; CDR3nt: TGTGCCAGCAGCGCGAAAGGGATAGCGGGAAATCTCGAGCAGTACTTC
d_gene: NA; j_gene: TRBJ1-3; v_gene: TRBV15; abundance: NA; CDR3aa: CATSIRLALGNTIYF; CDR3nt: TGTGCCACCAGCATAAGATTGGCCCTCGGAAACACCATATATTTT
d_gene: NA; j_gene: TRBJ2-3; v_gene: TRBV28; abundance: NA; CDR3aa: CASGHPLTDTQYF; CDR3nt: TGTGCCAGCGGGCATCCGCTCACAGATACGCAGTATTTT
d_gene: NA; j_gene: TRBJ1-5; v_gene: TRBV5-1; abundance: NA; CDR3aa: CASSLVAGDQPQHF; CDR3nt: TGCGCCAGCAGCTTGGTAGCAGGGGATCAGCCCCAGCATTTT
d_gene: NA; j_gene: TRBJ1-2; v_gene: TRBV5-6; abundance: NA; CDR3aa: CASSLVGRGYGYTF; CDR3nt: TGTGCCAGCAGCTTGGTGGGCAGGGGCTATGGCTACACCTTC
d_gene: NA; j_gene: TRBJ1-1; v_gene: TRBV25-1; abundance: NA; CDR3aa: CASRDPRRPDGEAFF; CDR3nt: TGTGCCAGCAGGGACCCCAGGCGCCCGGACGGGGAAGCTTTCTTT
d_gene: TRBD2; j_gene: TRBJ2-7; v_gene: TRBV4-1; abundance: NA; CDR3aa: CASSRGGLADLYEQYF; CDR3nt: TGCGCCAGCAGCCGGGGGGGACTAGCGGACCTCTACGAGCAGTACTTC
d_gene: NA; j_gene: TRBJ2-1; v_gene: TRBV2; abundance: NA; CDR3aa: CASSEGSPSYNEQFF; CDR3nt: TGTGCCAGCAGTGAAGGGTCTCCGTCCTACAATGAGCAGTTCTTC
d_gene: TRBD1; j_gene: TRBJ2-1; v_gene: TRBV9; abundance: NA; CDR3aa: CASSPIDRGHNEQFF; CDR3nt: TGTGCCAGCAGCCCAATCGACAGGGGCCACAATGAGCAGTTCTTC
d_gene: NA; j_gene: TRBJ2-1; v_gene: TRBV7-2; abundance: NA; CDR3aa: CASSLGGVSYNEQFF; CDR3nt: TGTGCCAGCAGCTTAGGGGGAGTTTCATACAATGAGCAGTTCTTC
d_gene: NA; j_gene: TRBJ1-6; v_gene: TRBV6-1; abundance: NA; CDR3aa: CASASPSGGYSPLHF; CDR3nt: TGTGCCAGCGCAAGTCCGTCAGGCGGGTATTCACCCCTCCACTTT
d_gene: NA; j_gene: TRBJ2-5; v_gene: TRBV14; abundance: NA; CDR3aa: CASSQPGDVETQYF; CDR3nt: TGTGCCAGCAGCCAACCTGGGGATGTTGAGACCCAGTACTTC
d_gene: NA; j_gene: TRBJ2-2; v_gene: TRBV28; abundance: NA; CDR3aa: CASTLRGGIYTGELFF; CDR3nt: TGTGCCAGCACCCTTAGAGGCGGGATATACACCGGGGAGCTGTTTTTT
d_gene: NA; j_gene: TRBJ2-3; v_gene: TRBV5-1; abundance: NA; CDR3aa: CASSFITGTSTDTQYF; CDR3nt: TGCGCCAGCAGTTTCATTACCGGGACTAGCACAGATACGCAGTATTTT
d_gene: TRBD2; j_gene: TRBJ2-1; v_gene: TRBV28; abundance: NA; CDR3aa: CASRGGGTYSYNEQFF; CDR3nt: TGTGCCAGCCGGGGGGGCGGGACCTACTCCTACAATGAGCAGTTCTTC
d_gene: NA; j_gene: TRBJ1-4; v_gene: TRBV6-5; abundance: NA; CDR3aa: CASTPGVGLFF; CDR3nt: TGTGCCAGCACCCCCGGGGTCGGACTGTTTTTT
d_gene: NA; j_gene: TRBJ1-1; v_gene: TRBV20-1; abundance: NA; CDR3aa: CSASDTEAFF; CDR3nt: TGCAGTGCTAGTGACACTGAAGCTTTCTTT
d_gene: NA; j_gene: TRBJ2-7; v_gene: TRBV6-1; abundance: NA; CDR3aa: CASSTPRDYEQYF; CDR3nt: TGTGCCAGCAGTACCCCCAGGGACTACGAGCAGTACTTC
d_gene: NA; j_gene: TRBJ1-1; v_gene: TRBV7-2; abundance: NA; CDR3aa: CASSLRDLGTEAFF; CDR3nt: TGTGCCAGCAGCTTACGGGATTTGGGAACTGAAGCTTTCTTT
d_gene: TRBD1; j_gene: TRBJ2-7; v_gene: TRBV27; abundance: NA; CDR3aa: CASSTGTGASYEQYF; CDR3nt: TGTGCCAGCAGCACCGGGACAGGGGCGTCCTACGAGCAGTACTTC
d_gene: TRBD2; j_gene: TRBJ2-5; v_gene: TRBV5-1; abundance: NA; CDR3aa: CASSLRGSETQYF; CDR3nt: TGCGCCAGCAGCTTGCGCGGGAGTGAGACCCAGTACTTC
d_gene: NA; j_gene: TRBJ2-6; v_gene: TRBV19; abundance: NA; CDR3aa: CASSIETDPQTSGANVLTF; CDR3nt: TGTGCCAGTAGTATAGAGACAGATCCCCAGACTTCTGGGGCCAACGTCCTGACTTTC
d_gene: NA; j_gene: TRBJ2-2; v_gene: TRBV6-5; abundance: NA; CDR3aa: CASRLGQITGELFF; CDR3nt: TGTGCCAGCAGATTAGGACAGATCACCGGGGAGCTGTTTTTT
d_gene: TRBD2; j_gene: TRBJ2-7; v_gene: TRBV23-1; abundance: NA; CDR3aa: CAHPRTSGPYEQYF; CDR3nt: TGCGCCCATCCTCGAACTAGCGGGCCCTACGAGCAGTACTTC
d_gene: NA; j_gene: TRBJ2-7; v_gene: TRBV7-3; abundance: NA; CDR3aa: CASSSPDLGQSEQYF; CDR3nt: TGTGCCAGCAGCTCCCCCGATCTAGGACAGTCCGAGCAGTACTTC
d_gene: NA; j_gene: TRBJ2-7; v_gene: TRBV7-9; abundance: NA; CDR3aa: CASSTSSLLTYEQYF; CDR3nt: TGTGCCAGCAGCACCTCATCCCTTTTAACCTACGAGCAGTACTTC
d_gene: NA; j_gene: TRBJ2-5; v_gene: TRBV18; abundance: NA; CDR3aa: CASSPGLQETQYF; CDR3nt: TGTGCCAGCTCACCAGGGTTACAAGAGACCCAGTACTTC
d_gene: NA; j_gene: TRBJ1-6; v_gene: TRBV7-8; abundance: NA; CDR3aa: CASSLDRNSPLHF; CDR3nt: TGTGCCAGCAGCTTAGATCGAAATTCACCCCTCCACTTT
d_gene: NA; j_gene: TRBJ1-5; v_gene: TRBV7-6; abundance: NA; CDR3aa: CASSPNGHLYSNQPQHF; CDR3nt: TGTGCCAGCAGCCCCAATGGACACCTTTATAGCAATCAGCCCCAGCATTTT
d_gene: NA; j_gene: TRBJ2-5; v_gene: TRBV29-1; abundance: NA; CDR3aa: CSVEERRGRETQYF; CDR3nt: TGCAGCGTTGAAGAAAGGAGGGGGCGGGAGACCCAGTACTTC
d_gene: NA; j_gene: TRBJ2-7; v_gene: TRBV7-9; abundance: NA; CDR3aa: CASINAGRTYEQYF; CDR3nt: TGTGCCAGCATCAATGCGGGCAGAACCTACGAGCAGTACTTC
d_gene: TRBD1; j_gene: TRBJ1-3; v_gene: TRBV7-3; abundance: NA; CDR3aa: CASSPGTGNSGNTIYF; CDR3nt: TGTGCCAGCAGCCCCGGGACAGGGAACTCTGGAAACACCATATATTTT
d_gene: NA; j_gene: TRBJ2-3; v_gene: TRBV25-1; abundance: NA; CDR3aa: CASSEALAGATDTQYF; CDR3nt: TGTGCCAGCAGTGAGGCTTTGGCAGGGGCGACAGATACGCAGTATTTT
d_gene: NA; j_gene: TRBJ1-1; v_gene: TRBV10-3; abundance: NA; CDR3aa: CAISKGPNTEAFF; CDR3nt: TGTGCCATCAGTAAGGGGCCGAACACTGAAGCTTTCTTT
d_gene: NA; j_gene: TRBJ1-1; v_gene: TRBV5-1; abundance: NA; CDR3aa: CASSLTGMNTEAFF; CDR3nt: TGCGCCAGCAGCTTAACAGGCATGAACACTGAAGCTTTCTTT
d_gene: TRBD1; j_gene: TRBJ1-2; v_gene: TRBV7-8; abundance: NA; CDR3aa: CASSLLGQRTYGYTF; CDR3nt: TGTGCCAGCAGCTTACTGGGACAGCGAACCTATGGCTACACCTTC
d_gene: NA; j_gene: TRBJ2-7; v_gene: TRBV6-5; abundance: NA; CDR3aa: CASKLPQSYEQYF; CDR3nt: TGTGCCAGCAAATTACCACAGTCCTACGAGCAGTACTTC
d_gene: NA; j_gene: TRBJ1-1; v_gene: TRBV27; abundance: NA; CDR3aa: CASRMGTQGRSAFF; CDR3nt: TGTGCCAGCCGGATGGGGACTCAGGGTCGATCGGCTTTCTTT